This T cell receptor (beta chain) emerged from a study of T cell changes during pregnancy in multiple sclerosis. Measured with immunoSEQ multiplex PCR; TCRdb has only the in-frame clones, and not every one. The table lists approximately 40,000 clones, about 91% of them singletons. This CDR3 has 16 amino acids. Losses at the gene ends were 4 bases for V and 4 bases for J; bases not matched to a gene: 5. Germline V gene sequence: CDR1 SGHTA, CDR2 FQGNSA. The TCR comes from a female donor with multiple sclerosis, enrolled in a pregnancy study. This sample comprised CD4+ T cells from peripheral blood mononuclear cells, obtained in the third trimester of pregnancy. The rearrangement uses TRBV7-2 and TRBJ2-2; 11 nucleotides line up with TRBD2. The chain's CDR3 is CASSSGTSGVTGELFF. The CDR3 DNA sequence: TGTGCCAGCAGCTCCGGGACTAGCGGAGTCACCGGGGAGCTGTTTTTT.